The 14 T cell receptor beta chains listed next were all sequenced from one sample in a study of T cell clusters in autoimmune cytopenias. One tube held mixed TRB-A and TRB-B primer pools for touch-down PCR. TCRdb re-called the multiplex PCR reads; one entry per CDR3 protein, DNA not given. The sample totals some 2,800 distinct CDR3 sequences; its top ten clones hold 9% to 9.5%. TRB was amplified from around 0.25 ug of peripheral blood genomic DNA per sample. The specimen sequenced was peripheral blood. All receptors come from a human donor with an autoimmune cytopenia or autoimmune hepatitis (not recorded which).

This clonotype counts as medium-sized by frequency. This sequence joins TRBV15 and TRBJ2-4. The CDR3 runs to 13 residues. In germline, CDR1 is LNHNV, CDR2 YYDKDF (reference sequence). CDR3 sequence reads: CATSTGAKNIQYF.

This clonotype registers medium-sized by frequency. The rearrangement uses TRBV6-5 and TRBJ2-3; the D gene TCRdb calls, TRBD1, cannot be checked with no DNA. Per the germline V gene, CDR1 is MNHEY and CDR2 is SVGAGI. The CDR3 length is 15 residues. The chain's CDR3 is CASSYGGGRTDTQYF.

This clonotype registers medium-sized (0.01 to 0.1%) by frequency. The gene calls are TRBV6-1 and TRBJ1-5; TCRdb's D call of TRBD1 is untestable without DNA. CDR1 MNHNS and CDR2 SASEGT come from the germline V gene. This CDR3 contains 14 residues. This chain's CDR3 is CASSVTGHNQPQHF.

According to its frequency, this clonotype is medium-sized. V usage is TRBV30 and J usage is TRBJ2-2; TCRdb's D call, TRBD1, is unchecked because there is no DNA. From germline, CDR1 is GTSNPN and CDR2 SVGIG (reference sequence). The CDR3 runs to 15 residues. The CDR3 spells CAWSVRGVVTGELFF.

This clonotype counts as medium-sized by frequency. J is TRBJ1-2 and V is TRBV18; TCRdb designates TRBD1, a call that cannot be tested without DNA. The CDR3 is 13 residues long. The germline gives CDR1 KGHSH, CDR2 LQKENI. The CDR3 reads CASSPDRNYGYTF.

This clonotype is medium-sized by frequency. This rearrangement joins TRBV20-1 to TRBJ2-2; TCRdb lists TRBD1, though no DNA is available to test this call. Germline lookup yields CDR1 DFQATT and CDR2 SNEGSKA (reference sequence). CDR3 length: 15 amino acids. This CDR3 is CSARDPGQNTGELFF.

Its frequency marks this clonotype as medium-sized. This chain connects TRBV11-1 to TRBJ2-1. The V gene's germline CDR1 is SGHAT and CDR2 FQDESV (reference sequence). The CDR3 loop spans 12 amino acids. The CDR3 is CASSQGKSEQFF.

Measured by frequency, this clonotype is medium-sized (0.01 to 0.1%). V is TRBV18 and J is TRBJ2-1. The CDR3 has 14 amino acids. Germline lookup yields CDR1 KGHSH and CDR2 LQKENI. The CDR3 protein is CASSPVVSYNEQFF.

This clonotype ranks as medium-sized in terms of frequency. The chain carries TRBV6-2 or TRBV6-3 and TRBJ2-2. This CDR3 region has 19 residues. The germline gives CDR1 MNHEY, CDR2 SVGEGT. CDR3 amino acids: CASSYSPYPIPLNTGELFF.

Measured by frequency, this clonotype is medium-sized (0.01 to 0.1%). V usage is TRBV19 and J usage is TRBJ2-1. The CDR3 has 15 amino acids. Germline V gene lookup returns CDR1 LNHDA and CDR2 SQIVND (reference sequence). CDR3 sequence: CASSIEGGLYNEQFF.

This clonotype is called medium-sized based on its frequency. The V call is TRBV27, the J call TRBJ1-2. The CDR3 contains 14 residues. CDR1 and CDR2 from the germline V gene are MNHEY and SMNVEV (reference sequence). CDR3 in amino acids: CASSLAGANYGYTF.

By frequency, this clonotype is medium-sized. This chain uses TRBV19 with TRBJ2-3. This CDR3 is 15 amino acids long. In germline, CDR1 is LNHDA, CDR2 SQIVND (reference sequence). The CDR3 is CASAERQLSTDTQYF.

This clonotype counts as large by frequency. The CDR3 loop is CATSWASESTDTQYF. J is TRBJ2-3 and V is TRBV15; TCRdb gives TRBD2 as the D gene, but with no DNA this cannot be confirmed. The CDR3 has 15 amino acids. Germline CDR1 reads LNHNV; CDR2 reads YYDKDF (reference sequence).

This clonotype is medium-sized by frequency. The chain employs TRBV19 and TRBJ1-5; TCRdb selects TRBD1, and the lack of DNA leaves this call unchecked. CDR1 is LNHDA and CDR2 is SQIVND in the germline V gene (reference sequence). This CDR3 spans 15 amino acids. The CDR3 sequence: CASSMSGTGNQPQHF.